The clone carrying this T cell receptor (beta chain) showed up just a few times. What it recognizes is unknown. This record comes from a study of T cells after yellow fever vaccination. General study points: Some clonotypes were seen in both the CD4 and the CD8 compartments. These made up a small share and likely arose from convergent recombination. The presence of abundant clonotypes contaminating from the bulk population was possible in FACS-sorted repertoires.

Synthesis of TCR cDNA relied on 5'RACE template switching, which attached a universal primer site and UMIs. TCRdb re-derived calls from the 5' RACE reads in MiXCR, one entry per CDR3 protein. The data contain 300,000 to 400,000 distinct CDR3 sequences, approximately 11% of them singletons. Trimming pared 6 bases from V and 3 bases from J, leaving 10 bases between. CDR1 SGHTA and CDR2 FQGNSA come from the germline V gene. The CDR3 covers 13 residues. This TCR was sampled from a man between 18 and 35 years old who received the YFV17D yellow fever vaccine. Specimen: CD4+ T cells sorted from PBMCs, collected 45 days after the yellow fever booster vaccination. The rearrangement links TRBV7-2 to TRBJ2-3, with D maybe TRBD1 (5 bases). CDR3 DNA sequence: TGTGCCAGCAGACCAGGGCGGACAGATACGCAGTATTTT. This gives the protein CASRPGRTDTQYF.